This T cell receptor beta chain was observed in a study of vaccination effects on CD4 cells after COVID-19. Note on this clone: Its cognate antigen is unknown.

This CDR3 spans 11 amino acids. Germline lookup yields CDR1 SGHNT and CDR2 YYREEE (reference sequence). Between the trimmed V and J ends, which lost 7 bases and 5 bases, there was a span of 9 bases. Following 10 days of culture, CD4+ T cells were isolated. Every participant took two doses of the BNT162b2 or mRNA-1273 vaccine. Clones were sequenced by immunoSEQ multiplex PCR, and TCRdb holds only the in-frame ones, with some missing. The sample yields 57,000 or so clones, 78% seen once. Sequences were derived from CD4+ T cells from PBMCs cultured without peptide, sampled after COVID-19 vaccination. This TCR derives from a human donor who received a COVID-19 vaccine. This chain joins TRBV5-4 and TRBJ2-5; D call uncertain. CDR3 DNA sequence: TGTGCCAGCGGCCTGACGGAGACCCAGTACTTC. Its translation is CASGLTETQYF.